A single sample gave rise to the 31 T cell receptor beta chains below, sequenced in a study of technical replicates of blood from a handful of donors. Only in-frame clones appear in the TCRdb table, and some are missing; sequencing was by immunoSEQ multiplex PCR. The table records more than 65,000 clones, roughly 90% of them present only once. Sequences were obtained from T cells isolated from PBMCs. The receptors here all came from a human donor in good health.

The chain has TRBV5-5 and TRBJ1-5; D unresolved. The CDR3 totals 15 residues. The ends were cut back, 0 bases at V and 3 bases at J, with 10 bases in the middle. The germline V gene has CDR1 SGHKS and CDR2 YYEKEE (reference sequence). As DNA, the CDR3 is TGTGCCAGCAGCTTGGTTTGGCAGATCAATCAGCCCCAGCATTTT. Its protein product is CASSLVWQINQPQHF.

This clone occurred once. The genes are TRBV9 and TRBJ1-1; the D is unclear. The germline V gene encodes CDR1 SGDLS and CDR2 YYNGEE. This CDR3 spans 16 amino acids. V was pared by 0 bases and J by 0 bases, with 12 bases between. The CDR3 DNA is TGTGCCAGCAGCGTAGGGGTCCGGGTGATGAACACTGAAGCTTTCTTT. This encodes CASSVGVRVMNTEAFF. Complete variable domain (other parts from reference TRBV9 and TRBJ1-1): DSGVTQTPKHLITATGQRVTLRCSPRSGDLSVYWYQQSLDQGLQFLIQYYNGEERAKGNILERFSAQQFPDLHSELNLSSLELGDSALYFCASSVGVRVMNTEAFFGQGTRLTVV.

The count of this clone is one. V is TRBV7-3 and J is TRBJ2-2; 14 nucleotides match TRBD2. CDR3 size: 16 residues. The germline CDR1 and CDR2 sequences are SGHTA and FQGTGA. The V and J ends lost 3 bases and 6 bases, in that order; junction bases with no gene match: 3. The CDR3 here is CASSLGLAGVAGELFF. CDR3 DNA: TGTGCCAGCAGCTTGGGACTAGCGGGAGTCGCCGGGGAGCTGTTTTTT. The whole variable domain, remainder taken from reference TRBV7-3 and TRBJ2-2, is GAGVSQTPSNKVTEKGKYVELRCDPISGHTALYWYRQSLGQGPEFLIYFQGTGAADDSGLPNDRFFAVRPEGSVSTLKIQRTERGDSAVYLCASSLGLAGVAGELFFGEGSRLTVL.

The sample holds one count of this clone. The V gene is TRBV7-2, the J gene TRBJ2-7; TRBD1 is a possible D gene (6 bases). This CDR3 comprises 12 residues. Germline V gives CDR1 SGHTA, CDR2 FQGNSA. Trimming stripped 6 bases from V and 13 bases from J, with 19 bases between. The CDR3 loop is CASSSDRTFYYF. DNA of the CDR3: TGTGCCAGCAGTTCCGACAGGACCTTTTACTACTTC.

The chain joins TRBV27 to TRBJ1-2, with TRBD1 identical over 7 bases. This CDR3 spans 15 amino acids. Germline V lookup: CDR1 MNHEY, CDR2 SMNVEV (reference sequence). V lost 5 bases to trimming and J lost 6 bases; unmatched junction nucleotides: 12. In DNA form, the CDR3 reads TGTGCCAGCAGTCTCGACGTTCGGACAGGACATGGCTACACCTTC. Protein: CASSLDVRTGHGYTF.

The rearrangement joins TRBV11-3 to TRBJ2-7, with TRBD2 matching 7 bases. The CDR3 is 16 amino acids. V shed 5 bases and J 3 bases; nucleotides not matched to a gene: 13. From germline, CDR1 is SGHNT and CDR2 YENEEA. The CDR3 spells CASSPRGGKDNYEQYF. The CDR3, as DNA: TGTGCCAGCAGCCCTCGGGGAGGGAAGGACAACTACGAGCAGTACTTC.

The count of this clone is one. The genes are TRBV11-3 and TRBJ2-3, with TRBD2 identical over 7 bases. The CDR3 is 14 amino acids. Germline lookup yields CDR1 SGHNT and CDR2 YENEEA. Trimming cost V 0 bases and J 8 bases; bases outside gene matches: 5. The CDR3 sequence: CASSLERELSTQYF. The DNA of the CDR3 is TGTGCCAGCAGCTTAGAGCGGGAGCTATCTACGCAGTATTTT.

CDR3 sequence: CASSLDYGSEAFF. CDR3 in DNA: TGTGCCAGCAGCTTAGATTACGGGAGTGAAGCTTTCTTT. The chain combines TRBV11-2 with TRBJ1-1, with D unclear. This CDR3 region has 13 residues. Germline V CDR1 and CDR2: SGHAT, FQNNGV. The V and J ends lost 0 bases and 7 bases respectively, with 9 bases between them. Complete variable domain (other parts from reference TRBV11-2 and TRBJ1-1): EAGVAQSPRYKIIEKRQSVAFWCNPISGHATLYWYQQILGQGPKLLIQFQNNGVVDDSQLPKDRFSAERLKGVDSTLKIQPAKLEDSAVYLCASSLDYGSEAFFGQGTRLTVV.

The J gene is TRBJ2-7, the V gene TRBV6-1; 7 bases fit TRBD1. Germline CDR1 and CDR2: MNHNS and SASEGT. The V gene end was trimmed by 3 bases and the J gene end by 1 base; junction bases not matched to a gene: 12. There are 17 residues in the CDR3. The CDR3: CASSDDRAGPTSYEQYF. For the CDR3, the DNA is TGTGCCAGCAGTGACGACAGGGCAGGACCAACATCCTACGAGCAGTACTTC.

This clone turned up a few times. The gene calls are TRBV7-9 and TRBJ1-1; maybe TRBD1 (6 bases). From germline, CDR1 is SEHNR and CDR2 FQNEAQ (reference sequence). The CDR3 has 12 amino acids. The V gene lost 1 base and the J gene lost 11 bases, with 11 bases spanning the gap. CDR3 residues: CASSLGSGDAFF. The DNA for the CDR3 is TGTGCCAGCAGCTTAGGATCAGGGGACGCTTTCTTT. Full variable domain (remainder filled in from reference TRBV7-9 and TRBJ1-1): DTGVSQNPRHKITKRGQNVTFRCDPISEHNRLYWYRQTLGQGPEFLTYFQNEAQLEKSRLLSDRFSAERPKGSFSTLEIQRTEQGDSAMYLCASSLGSGDAFFGQGTRLTVV.

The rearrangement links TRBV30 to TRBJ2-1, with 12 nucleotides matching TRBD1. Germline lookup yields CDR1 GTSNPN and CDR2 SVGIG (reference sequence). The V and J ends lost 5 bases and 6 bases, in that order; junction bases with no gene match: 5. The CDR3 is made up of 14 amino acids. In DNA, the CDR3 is TGTGCCTGGGGGCCGGGACAGGGGGCCAATGAGCAGTTCTTC. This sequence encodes CAWGPGQGANEQFF.

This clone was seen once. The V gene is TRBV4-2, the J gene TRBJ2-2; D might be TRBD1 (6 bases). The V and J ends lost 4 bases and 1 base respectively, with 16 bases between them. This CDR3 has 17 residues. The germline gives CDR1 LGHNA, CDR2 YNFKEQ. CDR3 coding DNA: TGTGCCAGCAGCCGTCTCCCTTACAGGGAGAACACCGGGGAGCTGTTTTTT. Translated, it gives CASSRLPYRENTGELFF.

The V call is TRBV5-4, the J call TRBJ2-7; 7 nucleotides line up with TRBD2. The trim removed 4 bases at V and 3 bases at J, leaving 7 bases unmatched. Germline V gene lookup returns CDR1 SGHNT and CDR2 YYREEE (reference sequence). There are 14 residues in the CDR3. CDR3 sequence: CASSRAGVSYEQYF. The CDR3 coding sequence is TGTGCCAGCAGCCGGGCGGGAGTAAGCTACGAGCAGTACTTC.

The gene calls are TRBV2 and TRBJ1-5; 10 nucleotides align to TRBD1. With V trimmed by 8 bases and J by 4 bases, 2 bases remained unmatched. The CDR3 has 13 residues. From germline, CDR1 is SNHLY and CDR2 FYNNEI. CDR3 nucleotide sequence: TGTGCCAGCCGGGACAGGGGTAATCAGCCCCAGCATTTT. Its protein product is CASRDRGNQPQHF.

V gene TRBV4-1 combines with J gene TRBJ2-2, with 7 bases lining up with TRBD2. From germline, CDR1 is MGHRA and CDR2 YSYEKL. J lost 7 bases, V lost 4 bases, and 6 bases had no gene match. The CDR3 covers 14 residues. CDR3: CASSLGGRDGELFF. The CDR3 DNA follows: TGCGCCAGCAGCCTAGGCGGGAGAGACGGGGAGCTGTTTTTT.

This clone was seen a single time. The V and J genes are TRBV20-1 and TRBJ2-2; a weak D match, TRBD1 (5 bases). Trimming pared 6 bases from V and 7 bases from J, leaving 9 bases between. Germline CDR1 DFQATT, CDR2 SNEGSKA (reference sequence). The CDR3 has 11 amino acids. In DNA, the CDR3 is TGCAGTGCACCTCAGGGCGGGGAGCTGTTTTTT. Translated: CSAPQGGELFF.

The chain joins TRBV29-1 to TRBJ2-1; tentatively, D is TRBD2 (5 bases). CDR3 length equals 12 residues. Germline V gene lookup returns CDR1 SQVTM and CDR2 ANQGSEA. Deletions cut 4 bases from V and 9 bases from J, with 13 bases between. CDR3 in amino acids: CSVARGNAEQFF. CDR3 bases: TGCAGCGTTGCTCGAGGGAACGCTGAGCAGTTCTTC.

CDR3: CAWSWRVGTFNTGELFF. The CDR3 DNA is TGTGCCTGGAGTTGGAGGGTGGGGACTTTTAACACCGGGGAGCTGTTTTTT. The genes are TRBV30 and TRBJ2-2, with D possibly being TRBD2 (6 bases). Trimming pared 2 bases from V and 2 bases from J, leaving 18 bases between. The length of the CDR3 is 17 residues. CDR1 and CDR2 (germline): GTSNPN, SVGIG (reference sequence).

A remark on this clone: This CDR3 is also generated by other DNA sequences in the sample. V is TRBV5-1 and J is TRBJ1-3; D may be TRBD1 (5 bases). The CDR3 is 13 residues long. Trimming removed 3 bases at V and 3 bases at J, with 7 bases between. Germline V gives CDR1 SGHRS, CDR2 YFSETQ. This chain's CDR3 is CASSSGGGNTIYF. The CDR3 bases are TGCGCCAGCAGCTCGGGGGGTGGAAACACCATATATTTT.

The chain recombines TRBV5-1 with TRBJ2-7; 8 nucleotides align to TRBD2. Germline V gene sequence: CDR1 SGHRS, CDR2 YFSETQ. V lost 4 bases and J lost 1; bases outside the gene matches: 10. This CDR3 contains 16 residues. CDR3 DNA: TGCGCCAGCAGCAGCCCGACTAGCGACGTATCCTACGAGCAGTACTTC. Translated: CASSSPTSDVSYEQYF.

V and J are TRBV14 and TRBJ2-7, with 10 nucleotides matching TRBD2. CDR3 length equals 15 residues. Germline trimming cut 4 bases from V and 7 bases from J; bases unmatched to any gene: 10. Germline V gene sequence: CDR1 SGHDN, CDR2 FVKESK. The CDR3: CASSPGLAAPGEQYF. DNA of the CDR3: TGTGCCAGCAGCCCCGGACTAGCGGCTCCGGGGGAGCAGTACTTC.

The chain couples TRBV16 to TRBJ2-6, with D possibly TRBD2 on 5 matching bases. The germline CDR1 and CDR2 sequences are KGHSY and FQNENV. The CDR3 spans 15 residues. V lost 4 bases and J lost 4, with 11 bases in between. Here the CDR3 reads CASSRDRLGANVLTF. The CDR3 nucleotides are TGTGCCAGCAGCCGAGACCGACTAGGGGCCAACGTCCTGACTTTC.

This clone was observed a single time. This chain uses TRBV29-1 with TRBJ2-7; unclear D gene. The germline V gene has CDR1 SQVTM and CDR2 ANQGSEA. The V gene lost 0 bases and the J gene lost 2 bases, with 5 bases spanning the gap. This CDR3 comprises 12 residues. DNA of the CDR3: TGCAGCGTTGAAGAGCGGACCTACGAGCAGTACTTC. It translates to CSVEERTYEQYF.

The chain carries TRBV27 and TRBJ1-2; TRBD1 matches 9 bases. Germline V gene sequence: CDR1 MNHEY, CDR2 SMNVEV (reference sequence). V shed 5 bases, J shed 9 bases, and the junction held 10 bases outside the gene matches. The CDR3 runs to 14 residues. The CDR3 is CASSTTRDRASYTF. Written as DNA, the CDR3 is TGTGCCAGCAGTACTACGCGGGACAGGGCCAGCTACACCTTC.

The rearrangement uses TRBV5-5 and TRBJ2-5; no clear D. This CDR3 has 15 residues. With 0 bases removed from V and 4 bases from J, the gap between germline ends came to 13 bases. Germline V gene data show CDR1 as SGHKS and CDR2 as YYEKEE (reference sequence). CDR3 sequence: CASSLAVTAGETQYF. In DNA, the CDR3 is TGTGCCAGCAGCTTGGCTGTAACAGCTGGAGAGACCCAGTACTTC.

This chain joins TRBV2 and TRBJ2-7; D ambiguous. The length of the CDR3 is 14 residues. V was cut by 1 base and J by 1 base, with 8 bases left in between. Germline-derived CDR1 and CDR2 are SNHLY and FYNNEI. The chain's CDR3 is CASSEGQVSYEQYF. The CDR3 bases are TGTGCCAGCAGTGAAGGCCAGGTATCCTACGAGCAGTACTTC.

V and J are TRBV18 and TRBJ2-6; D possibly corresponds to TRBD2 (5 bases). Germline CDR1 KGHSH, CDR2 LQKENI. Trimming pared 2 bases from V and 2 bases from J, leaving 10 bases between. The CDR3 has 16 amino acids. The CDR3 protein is CASSPSGATGANVLTF. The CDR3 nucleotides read TGTGCCAGCTCACCAAGCGGAGCCACTGGGGCCAACGTCCTGACTTTC.

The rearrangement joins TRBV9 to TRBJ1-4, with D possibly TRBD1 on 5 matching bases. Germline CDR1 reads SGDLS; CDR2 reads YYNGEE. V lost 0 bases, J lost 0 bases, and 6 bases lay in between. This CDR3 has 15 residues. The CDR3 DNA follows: TGTGCCAGCAGCGTAGGGGGGGCAACTAATGAAAAACTGTTTTTT. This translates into CASSVGGATNEKLFF.

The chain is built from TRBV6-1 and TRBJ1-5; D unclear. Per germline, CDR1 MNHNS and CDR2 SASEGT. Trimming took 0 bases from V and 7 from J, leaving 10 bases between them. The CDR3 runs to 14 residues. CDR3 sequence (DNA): TGTGCCAGCAGTGAAGCACACGGCGGGCAGCCCCAGCATTTT. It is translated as CASSEAHGGQPQHF.

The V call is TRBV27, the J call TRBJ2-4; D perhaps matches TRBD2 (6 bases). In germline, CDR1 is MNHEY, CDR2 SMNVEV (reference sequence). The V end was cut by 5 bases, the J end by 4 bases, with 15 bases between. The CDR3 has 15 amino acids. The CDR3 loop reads CASSPSLADKNIQYF. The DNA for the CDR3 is TGTGCCAGCAGTCCATCTTTAGCGGATAAAAACATTCAGTACTTC.

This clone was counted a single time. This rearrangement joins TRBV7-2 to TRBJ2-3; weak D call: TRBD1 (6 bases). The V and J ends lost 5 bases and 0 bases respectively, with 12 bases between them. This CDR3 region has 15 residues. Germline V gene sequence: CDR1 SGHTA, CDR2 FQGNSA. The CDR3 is CASSVTGQSTDTQYF. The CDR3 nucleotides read TGTGCCAGCAGCGTTACAGGGCAAAGCACAGATACGCAGTATTTT.